This TCR beta chain appears in the sequencing data of a study of T cell repertoires in cytomegalovirus infection. Study-wide results and limits: Frequencies of public TCR beta families were cumulated, and this identified carriers of CMV plus the relevant HLA.

As concerns this clonotype: The antigen remains unidentified.

The length of the CDR3 is 12 residues. CDR1 is SGHDT, CDR2 YYEEEE, per germline. Trimming removed 0 bases from V and 3 bases from J, with 3 bases in between. TCRdb called the reads again in MiXCR, with one record for every CDR3 protein. The data contain tens of thousands of distinct CDR3 sequences, around 20% of them singletons. The sequence was collected from a human donor in good health (CMV status not recorded). Some clones in this sample may be carry-over from other donors' samples. The input for sequencing was CD8+ T cells from cultured PBMCs, taken from culture after CMV antigen stimulation. This chain joins TRBV5-6 and TRBJ1-1; no definite D call. In DNA, the CDR3 is TGTGCCAGCAGCTTGGAAGACACTGAAGCTTTCTTT. This encodes CASSLEDTEAFF.